This TCR beta chain was identified in a study of control samples from healthy donors and cancer patients. The CDR3 spans 13 residues. V lost 2 bases, J lost 7 bases, and 1 base stayed unmatched. Looked up from germline, CDR1 is LGHNT and CDR2 is FRNRAP. Some clones are missing from TCRdb's copy, which holds only in-frame ones; the method was immunoSEQ multiplex PCR. The sample has about 170,000 clones, around 94% seen once. The TCR originated in a woman under 30 in good health. The rearrangement joins TRBV12-5 to TRBJ2-2; 7 bases line up with TRBD1. Specimen: blood. This CDR3 reads CASGLTGDGELFF. CDR3 nucleotides: TGTGCTAGTGGTTTGACAGGGGACGGGGAGCTGTTTTTT.